This TCR beta chain was profiled in a study of identical twins. Study results and caveats: Twins' excess sharing was less marked for out-of-frame beta sequences. Compared with unrelated sharing, twin-shared out-of-frame alpha sequences had more low-probability sequences.

Comments on this clonotype: Its antigen is currently unknown.

Through template switching, a universal primer site was introduced, and the cDNA contained unique molecular identifiers. TCRdb reprocessed the 5' RACE reads with MiXCR, giving one entry per CDR3 protein. The sample shows about 200,000 distinct CDR3 sequences, over 9.5% of them seen only once. The CDR3 is made up of 14 amino acids. Trimming left V 6 bases short and J 3 bases short, with 12 bases between. Per the germline V gene, CDR1 is MNHEY and CDR2 is SVGEGT. The chain carries TRBV6-2 or TRBV6-3 and TRBJ2-1; D tentatively reads TRBD1 or TRBD2 (5 bases each). The TCR originated in a middle-aged man in good health. Source material: memory T cells sorted from blood. CDR3 nucleotides: TGTGCCAGCAGGGGACGAGCGGACTACAATGAGCAGTTCTTC. It is translated as CASRGRADYNEQFF.